This section outlines one T cell receptor beta chain sequence together with its context. In building TCR beta libraries, iRepertoire HTBI primers were used together with Arm-PCR of CDR3 regions. MiXCR, run by TCRdb on the multiplex PCR reads, gives a single entry per CDR3 protein. Seen here are 400,000 or so distinct CDR3 sequences, 23% observed once, and the top ten hold approximately 25%. The data were obtained in a study of regulatory T cells in long-lasting Graves disease. Germline CDR1 is SQVTM and CDR2 is ANQGSEA. The CDR3 is 13 residues long. Trimming pared 4 bases from V and 1 base from J, leaving 7 bases between. Time point specified: persistent/refractory GD, antithyroid drugs over 5 years with positive TRAb. The TCR library was made from RNA extracted from PBMCs. Graves' disease diagnoses followed American Thyroid Association guidelines.

This rearrangement joins TRBV29-1 to TRBJ2-2; TRBD1 might be the D (5 bases). This specimen consisted of peripheral blood mononuclear cells (PBMCs), obtained when the disease was refractory, from a patient treated with antithyroid drugs. This sequence was found in a female donor with Graves disease. DNA for the CDR3: TGCAGCGTTGCCAGGGTGAACACCGGGGAGCTGTTTTTT. Amino acid sequence: CSVARVNTGELFF.